The 10 T cell receptor beta chains in this list originate from one sample, sequenced in a study of T and B cells in COVID-19 patients (dated by TCRdb to about 2020). TRB repertoires were amplified using roughly 250-500 ng of genomic DNA isolated from blood. The listed sequencing device is Illumina MiSeq. Multiplex PCR with BIOMED2 TRB-A/B primer pools was used to amplify the TRB rearrangements. The raw public data were reprocessed by TCRdb itself: fastp quality trimming at Q25, MiXCR clonotype calling, in-frame beta chains only. Merged by CDR3 protein, the rows form single entries marked with the most common genes and DNA. Here the sample has about 8,900 distinct CDR3 sequences; about two fifths occur a single time. The ten largest clones capture approximately 55% of the sample. What was sequenced was blood. The receptors derive from a human donor with active COVID-19.

This rearrangement joins TRBV30 to TRBJ1-2, with D possibly matching TRBD1 (5 bases). The germline gives CDR1 GTSNPN, CDR2 SVGIG (reference sequence). The CDR3 is 12 amino acids. The V and J ends lost 0 bases and 7 bases respectively, with 9 bases between them. The CDR3 loop reads CAWSVGRAGYTF. In nucleotides, the CDR3 is TGTGCCTGGAGTGTAGGCAGGGCTGGCTACACCTTC.

The chain joins TRBV24-1 to TRBJ2-1; a weak D match, TRBD2 (6 bases). CDR3 length equals 15 residues. The V gene's germline CDR1 is KGHDR and CDR2 SFDVKD. Trimming left V 3 bases short and J 5 bases short, with 13 bases between. The CDR3: CATSDPGGNNNEQFF. The CDR3 DNA sequence: TGTGCCACCAGTGATCCGGGCGGGAATAACAATGAGCAGTTCTTC.

Sample share makes this clonotype medium-sized. The chain couples TRBV13 to TRBJ2-1, with D maybe TRBD2 (6 bases). CDR1 and CDR2 (germline): PRHDT, FYEKMQ (reference sequence). The CDR3 contains 15 residues. V lost 1 base to trimming and J lost 2 bases, with 9 bases between them. The CDR3 DNA reads TGTGCCAGCAGCTTAGTCGGGAGTCCCTACAATGAGCAGTTCTTC. It translates to CASSLVGSPYNEQFF.

By share, this clonotype counts as medium-sized (0.01 to 0.1%). This chain uses TRBV19 with TRBJ2-3; 8 bases fit TRBD2. Germline lookup yields CDR1 LNHDA and CDR2 SQIVND (reference sequence). This CDR3 region has 18 residues. Unmatched junction bases numbered 15, after V lost 3 bases and J lost 4 bases. The CDR3 spells CASSIPLISGGVADTQYF. The DNA of the CDR3 is TGTGCCAGTAGTATTCCTCTCATATCGGGAGGGGTCGCAGATACGCAGTATTTT.

This sequence joins TRBV20-1 and TRBJ2-5; 12 bases are a match to TRBD2. V lost 5 bases, J lost 3 bases, and 4 bases stayed unmatched. CDR1 and CDR2 from the germline V gene are DFQATT and SNEGSKA (reference sequence). The CDR3 has 14 amino acids. The CDR3 here is CSAPSGGAKETQYF. The CDR3 nucleotides are TGCAGTGCTCCTAGCGGGGGGGCGAAAGAGACCCAGTACTTC.

This clonotype was seen more than once but under ten times. This chain joins TRBV5-5 and TRBJ1-4; 7 bases align to TRBD1. The CDR3 is 15 residues long. The germline CDR1 and CDR2 sequences are SGHKS and YYEKEE (reference sequence). The junction had 5 bases not matched to a gene; V was cut back by 2 bases and J by 4 bases. DNA of the CDR3: TGTGCCAGCAGCTTAGGCGGGACAGTTAATGAAAAACTGTTTTTT. It is translated as CASSLGGTVNEKLFF.

This clonotype is labeled as medium-sized (0.01 to 0.1%). The genes are TRBV19 and TRBJ2-7; D may match TRBD1 or TRBD2 (5 bases each). Per the germline V gene, CDR1 is LNHDA and CDR2 is SQIVND (reference sequence). V lost 5 bases and J 0 bases, leaving 17 bases between the germline ends. This CDR3 comprises 16 residues. The CDR3 nucleotides read TGTGCCAGTAGTCCCCCCTACGGGACGGCCTCCTACGAGCAGTACTTC. Translation gives CASSPPYGTASYEQYF.

This clonotype was seen a single time. Mismatch with germline at one junction end may stem from a read error. This sequence joins TRBV6-2 or TRBV6-3 and TRBJ2-1; 8 bases align to TRBD1. This CDR3 comprises 17 residues. Germline lookup yields CDR1 MNHEY and CDR2 SVGEGT. CDR3 in amino acids: CASSNSRGRATYNEQFF. CDR3 sequence (DNA): TGTGCCAGCAGTAACTCCAGGGGGCGAGCTACTTACAATGAGCAGTTCTTC.

This clonotype was found a few times. The chain joins TRBV19 to TRBJ1-1; tentatively, D is TRBD1 (6 bases). V was shortened by 3 bases and J by 4 bases, with 9 bases between the two germline ends. Looked up from germline, CDR1 is LNHDA and CDR2 is SQIVND (reference sequence). CDR3 length: 13 residues. This chain's CDR3 is CASSMGGPTEAFF. CDR3 DNA sequence: TGTGCCAGTAGTATGGGGGGCCCCACTGAAGCTTTCTTT. The full variable domain, rest sourced from reference TRBV19 and TRBJ1-1, is DGGITQSPKYLFRKEGQNVTLSCEQNLNHDAMYWYRQDPGQGLRLIYYSQIVNDFQKGDIAEGYSVSREKKESFPLTVTSAQKNPTAFYLCASSMGGPTEAFFGQGTRLTVV.

V and J are TRBV7-9 and TRBJ2-1, with 8 bases lining up with TRBD2. The germline gives CDR1 SEHNR, CDR2 FQNEAQ (reference sequence). The V and J ends lost 4 bases and 4 bases, in that order; junction bases with no gene match: 6. The CDR3 is 15 residues long. The DNA of the CDR3 is TGTGCCAGCAGCTCCCGGGGGGGGCGGTACAATGAGCAGTTCTTC. Amino acids: CASSSRGGRYNEQFF.